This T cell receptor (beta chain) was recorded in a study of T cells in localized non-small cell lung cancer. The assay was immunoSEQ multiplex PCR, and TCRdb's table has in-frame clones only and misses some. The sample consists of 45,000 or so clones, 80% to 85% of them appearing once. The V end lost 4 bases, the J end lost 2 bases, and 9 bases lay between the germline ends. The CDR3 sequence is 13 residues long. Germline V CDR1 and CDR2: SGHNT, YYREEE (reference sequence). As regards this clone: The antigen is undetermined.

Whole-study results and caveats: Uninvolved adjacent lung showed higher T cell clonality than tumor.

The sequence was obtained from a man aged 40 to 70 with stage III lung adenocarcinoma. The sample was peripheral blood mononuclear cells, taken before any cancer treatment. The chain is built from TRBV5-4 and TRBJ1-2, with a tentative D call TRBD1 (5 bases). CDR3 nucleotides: TGTGCCAGCAGCCTGCGGGGCAACTATGGCTACACCTTC. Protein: CASSLRGNYGYTF.